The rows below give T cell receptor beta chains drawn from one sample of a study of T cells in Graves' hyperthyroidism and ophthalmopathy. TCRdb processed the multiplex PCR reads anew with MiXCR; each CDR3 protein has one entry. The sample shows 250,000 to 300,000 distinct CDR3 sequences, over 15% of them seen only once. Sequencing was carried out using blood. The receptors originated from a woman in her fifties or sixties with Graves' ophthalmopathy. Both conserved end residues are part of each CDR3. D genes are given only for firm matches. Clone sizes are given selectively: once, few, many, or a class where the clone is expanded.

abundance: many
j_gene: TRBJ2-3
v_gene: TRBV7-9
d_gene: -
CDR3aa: CASSLPGSTDTQYF
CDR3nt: TGTGCCAGCAGCTTACCCGGAAGCACAGATACGCAGTATTTT

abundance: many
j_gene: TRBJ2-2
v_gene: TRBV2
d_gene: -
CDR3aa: CASSSRSGTGELFF
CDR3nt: TGTGCCAGCAGCTCCCGTTCGGGGACCGGGGAGCTGTTTTTT

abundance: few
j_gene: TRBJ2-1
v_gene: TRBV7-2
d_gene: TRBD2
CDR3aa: CASSSWASGTYNGQFF
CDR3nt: TGTGCCAGCAGCTCGTGGGCTAGCGGGACCTACAATGGGCAGTTCTTC

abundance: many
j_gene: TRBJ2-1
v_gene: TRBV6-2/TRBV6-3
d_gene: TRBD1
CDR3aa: CASSDRGGNNEQFF
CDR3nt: TGTGCCAGCAGTGACAGGGGGGGGAACAATGAGCAGTTCTTC

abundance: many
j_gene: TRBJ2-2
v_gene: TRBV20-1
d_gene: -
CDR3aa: CSAEGYGELFF
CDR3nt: TGCAGTGCTGAGGGGTACGGGGAGCTGTTTTTT

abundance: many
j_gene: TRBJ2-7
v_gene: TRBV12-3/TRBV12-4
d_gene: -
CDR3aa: CASSLHPSYEQYF
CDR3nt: TGTGCCAGCAGTTTACACCCATCCTACGAGCAGTACTTC

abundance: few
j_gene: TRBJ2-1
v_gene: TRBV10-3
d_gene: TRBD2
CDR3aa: CAIRREGLYNEQFF
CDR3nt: TGTGCCATCAGGCGGGAGGGCCTATACAATGAGCAGTTCTTC

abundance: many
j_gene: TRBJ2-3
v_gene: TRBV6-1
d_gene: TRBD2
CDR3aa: CASSERGGEADTQYF
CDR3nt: TGTGCCAGCAGTGAACGGGGGGGAGAGGCAGATACGCAGTATTTT

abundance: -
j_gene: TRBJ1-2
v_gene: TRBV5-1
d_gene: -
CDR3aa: CASSLVTGTYGYTF
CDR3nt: TGCGCCAGCAGCTTGGTTACAGGTACCTATGGCTACACCTTC

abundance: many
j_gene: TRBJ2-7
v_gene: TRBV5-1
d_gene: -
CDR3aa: CASSYDGVGYEQYF
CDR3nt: TGCGCCAGCAGCTACGACGGGGTGGGCTACGAGCAGTACTTC

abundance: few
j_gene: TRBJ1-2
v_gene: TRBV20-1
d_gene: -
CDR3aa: CSARDRSGYYGYTF
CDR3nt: TGCAGTGCTAGAGATCGGTCGGGGTACTATGGCTACACCTTC

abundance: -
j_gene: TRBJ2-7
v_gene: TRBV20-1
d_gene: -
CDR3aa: CSAHLDYEQYF
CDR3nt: TGCAGTGCTCACCTAGACTACGAGCAGTACTTC

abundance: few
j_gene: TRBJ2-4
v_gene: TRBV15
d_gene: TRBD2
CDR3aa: CATSRGGGRDSGAKNIQYF
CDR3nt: TGTGCCACCAGCAGAGGAGGCGGGAGGGACTCTGGAGCCAAAAACATTCAGTACTTC

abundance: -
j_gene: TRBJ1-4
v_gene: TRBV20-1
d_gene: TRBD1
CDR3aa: CSARAYRGATNEKLFF
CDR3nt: TGCAGTGCTAGAGCCTACAGGGGTGCAACTAATGAAAAACTGTTTTTT

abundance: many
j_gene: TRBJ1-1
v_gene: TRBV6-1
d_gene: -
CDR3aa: CASSTQRGVGTEAFF
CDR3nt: TGTGCCAGCAGCACCCAGAGGGGGGTTGGAACTGAAGCTTTCTTT

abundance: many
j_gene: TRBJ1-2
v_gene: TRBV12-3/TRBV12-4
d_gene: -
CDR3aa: CASSLEGPGYGYTF
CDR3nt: TGTGCCAGCAGTTTAGAGGGGCCTGGCTATGGCTACACCTTC

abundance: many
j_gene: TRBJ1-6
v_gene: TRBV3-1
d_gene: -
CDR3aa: CASSEVGGRTNSPLHF
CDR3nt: TGTGCCAGCAGCGAGGTCGGGGGGAGGACTAATTCACCCCTCCACTTT

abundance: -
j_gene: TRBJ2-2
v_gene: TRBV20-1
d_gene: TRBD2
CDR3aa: CSAPWGGIGELFF
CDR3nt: TGCAGTGCTCCCTGGGGGGGAATCGGGGAGCTGTTTTTT

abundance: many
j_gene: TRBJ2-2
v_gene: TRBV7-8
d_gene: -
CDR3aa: CASSYFPQGVSGELFF
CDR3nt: TGTGCCAGCAGCTATTTCCCACAGGGAGTTTCTGGGGAGCTGTTTTTT

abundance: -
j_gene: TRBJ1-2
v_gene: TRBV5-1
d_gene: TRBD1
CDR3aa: CASSSGQGANYYGYTF
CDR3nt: TGCGCCAGCAGCTCGGGACAGGGGGCCAACTACTATGGCTACACCTTC

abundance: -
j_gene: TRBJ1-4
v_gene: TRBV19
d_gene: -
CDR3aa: CASRQPGDEKLFF
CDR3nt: TGTGCCAGTAGACAGCCTGGGGATGAAAAACTGTTTTTT

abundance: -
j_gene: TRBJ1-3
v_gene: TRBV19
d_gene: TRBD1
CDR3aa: CASSWTGEHGNPIYF
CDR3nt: TGTGCCAGTAGTTGGACAGGGGAGCACGGAAACCCCATATATTTT

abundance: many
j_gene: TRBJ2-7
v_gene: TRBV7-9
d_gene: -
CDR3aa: CASSLTGFDEQYF
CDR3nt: TGTGCCAGCAGCTTAACAGGGTTCGACGAGCAGTACTTC

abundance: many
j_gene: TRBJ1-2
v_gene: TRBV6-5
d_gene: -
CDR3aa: CASSYSGRGYYGYTF
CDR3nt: TGTGCCAGCAGTTACTCCGGACGGGGGTACTATGGCTACACCTTC

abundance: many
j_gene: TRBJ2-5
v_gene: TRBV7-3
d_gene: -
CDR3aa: CASSPDNFGETQYF
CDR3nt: TGTGCCAGCAGCCCGGACAATTTTGGGGAGACCCAGTACTTC

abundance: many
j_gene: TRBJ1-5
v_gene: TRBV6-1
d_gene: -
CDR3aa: CASSEARAAPSNQPQHF
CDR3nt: TGTGCCAGCAGTGAAGCGCGGGCAGCCCCTAGCAATCAGCCCCAGCATTTT

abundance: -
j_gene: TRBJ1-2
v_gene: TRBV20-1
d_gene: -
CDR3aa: CSARLTGRSFYGYTF
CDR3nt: TGCAGTGCTAGGCTAACAGGGCGGAGCTTTTATGGCTACACCTTC

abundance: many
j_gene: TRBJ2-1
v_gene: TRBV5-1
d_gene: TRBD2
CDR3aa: CASATGLAFNEQFF
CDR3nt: TGCGCCAGCGCTACAGGACTAGCCTTCAATGAGCAGTTCTTC

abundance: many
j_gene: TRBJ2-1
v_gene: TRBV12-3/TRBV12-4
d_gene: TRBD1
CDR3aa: CASSFGLPGQGYNEQFF
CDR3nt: TGTGCCAGCAGTTTTGGTCTCCCGGGACAGGGCTACAATGAGCAGTTCTTC

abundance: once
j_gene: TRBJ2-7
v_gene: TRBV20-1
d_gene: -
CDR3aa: CSAREDKSYEQYF
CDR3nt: TGCAGTGCTAGAGAGGACAAATCCTACGAGCAGTACTTC

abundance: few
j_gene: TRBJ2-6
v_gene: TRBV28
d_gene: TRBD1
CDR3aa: CASSLATLHRGLSGANVLTF
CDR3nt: TGTGCCAGCAGTTTGGCCACCCTGCACAGGGGGCTCTCTGGGGCCAACGTCCTGACTTTC

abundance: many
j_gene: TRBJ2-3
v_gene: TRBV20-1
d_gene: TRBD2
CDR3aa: CSAAGGWGTDTQYF
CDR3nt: TGCAGTGCTGCGGGGGGGTGGGGCACAGATACGCAGTATTTT

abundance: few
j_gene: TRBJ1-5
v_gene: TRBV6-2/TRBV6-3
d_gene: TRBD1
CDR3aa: CASTQGTVGNQPQHF
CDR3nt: TGTGCCAGCACCCAAGGGACAGTGGGCAATCAGCCCCAGCATTTT

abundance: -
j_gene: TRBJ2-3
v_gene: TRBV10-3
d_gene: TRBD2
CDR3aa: CAISKTSGRALGTDTQYF
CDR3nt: TGTGCCATCAGTAAGACTAGCGGGAGGGCCCTCGGCACAGATACGCAGTATTTT

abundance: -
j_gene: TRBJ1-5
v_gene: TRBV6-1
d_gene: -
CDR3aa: CASSPEGPSNQPQHF
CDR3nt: TGTGCCAGCAGCCCCGAGGGTCCCAGCAATCAGCCCCAGCATTTT

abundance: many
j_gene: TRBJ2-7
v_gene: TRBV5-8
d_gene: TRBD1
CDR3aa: CASSVDRVSYEQYF
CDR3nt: TGTGCCAGCAGCGTTGACAGGGTCTCCTACGAGCAGTACTTC

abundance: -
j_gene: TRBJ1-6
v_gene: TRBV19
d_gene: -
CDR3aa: CASRRDIIKNSPLHF
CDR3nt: TGTGCCAGTAGGCGGGACATAATAAAGAATTCACCCCTCCACTTT

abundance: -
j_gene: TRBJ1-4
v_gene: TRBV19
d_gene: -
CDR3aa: CASSSWDKKLFF
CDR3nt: TGTGCCAGTAGTTCCTGGGACAAGAAACTGTTTTTT

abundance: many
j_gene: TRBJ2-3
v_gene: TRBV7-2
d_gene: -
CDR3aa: CASSTTPSDTQYF
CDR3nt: TGTGCCAGCAGCACCACTCCATCAGATACGCAGTATTTT

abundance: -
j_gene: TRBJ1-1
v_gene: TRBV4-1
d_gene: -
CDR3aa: CASSQDRQANTEAFF
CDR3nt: TGCGCCAGCAGCCAAGATCGACAGGCGAACACTGAAGCTTTCTTT

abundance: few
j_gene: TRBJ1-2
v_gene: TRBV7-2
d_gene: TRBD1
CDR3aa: CASSLGGTGFGYTF
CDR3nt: TGTGCCAGCAGCTTAGGTGGGACAGGGTTTGGCTACACCTTC

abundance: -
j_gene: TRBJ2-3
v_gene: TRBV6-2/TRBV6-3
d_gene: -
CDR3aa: CASSYGAGGADTQYF
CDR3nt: TGTGCCAGCAGTTACGGGGCAGGAGGGGCAGATACGCAGTATTTT

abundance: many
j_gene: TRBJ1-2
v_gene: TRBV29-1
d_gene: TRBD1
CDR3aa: CSVDGTGKSKGYGYTF
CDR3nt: TGCAGCGTTGATGGGACAGGGAAAAGTAAGGGCTATGGCTACACCTTC

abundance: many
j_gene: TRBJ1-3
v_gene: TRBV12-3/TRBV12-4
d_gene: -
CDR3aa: CASRTASGNTIYF
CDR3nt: TGTGCCAGTCGGACAGCCTCTGGAAACACCATATATTTT

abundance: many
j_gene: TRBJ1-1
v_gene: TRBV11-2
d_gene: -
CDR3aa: CASSLDGNTEAFF
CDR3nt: TGCGCCAGCAGCTTGGACGGAAACACTGAAGCTTTCTTT